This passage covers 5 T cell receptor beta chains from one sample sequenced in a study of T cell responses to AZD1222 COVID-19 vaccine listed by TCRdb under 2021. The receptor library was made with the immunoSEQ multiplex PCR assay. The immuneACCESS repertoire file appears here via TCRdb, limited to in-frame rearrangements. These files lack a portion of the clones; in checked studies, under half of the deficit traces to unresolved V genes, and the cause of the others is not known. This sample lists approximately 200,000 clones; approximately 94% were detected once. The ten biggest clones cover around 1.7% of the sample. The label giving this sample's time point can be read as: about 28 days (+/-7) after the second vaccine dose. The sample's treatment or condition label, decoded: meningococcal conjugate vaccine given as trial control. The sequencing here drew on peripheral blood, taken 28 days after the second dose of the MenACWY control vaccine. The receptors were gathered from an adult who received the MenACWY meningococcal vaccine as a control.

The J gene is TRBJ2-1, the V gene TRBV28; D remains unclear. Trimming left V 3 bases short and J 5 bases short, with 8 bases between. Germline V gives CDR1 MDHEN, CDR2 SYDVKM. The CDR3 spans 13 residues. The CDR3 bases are TGTGCCAGCAGTTTTCGGCAACACAATGAGCAGTTCTTC. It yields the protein CASSFRQHNEQFF.

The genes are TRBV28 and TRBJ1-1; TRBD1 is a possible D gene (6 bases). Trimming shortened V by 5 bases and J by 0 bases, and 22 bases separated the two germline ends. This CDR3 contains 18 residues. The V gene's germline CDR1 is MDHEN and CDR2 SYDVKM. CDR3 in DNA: TGTGCCAGCAGTAATCCTGGACAGTTTGTGAAGTTGAACACTGAAGCTTTCTTT. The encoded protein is CASSNPGQFVKLNTEAFF.

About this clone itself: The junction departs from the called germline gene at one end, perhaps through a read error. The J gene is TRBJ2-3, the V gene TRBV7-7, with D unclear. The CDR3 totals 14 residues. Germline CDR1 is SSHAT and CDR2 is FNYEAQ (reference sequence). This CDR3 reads CASSFQIDTDTQYF. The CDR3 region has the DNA TGTGCTAGCAGCTTTCAAATAGACACAGATACGCAGTATTTT. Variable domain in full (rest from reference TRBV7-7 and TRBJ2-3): GAGVSQSPRYKVTKRGQDVTLRCDPISSHATLYWYQQALGQGPEFLTYFNYEAQPDKSGLPSDRFSAERPEGSISTLTIQRTEQRDSAMYRCASSFQIDTDTQYFGPGTRLTVL.

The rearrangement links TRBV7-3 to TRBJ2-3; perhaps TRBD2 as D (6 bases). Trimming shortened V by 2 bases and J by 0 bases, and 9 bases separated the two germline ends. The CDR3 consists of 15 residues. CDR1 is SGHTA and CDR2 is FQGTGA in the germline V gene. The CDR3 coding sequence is TGTGCCAGCAGCTTATCCGGGACTAGCACAGATACGCAGTATTTT. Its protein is CASSLSGTSTDTQYF. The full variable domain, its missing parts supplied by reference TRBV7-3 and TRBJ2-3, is GAGVSQTPSNKVTEKGKYVELRCDPISGHTALYWYRQSLGQGPEFLIYFQGTGAADDSGLPNDRFFAVRPEGSVSTLKIQRTERGDSAVYLCASSLSGTSTDTQYFGPGTRLTVL.

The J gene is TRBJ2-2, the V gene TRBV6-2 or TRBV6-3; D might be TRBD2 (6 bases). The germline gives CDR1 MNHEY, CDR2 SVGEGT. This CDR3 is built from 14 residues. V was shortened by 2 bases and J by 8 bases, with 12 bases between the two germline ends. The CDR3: CASSYRLAGGELFF. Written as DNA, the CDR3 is TGTGCCAGCAGTTACCGATTGGCGGGGGGGGAGCTGTTTTTT.